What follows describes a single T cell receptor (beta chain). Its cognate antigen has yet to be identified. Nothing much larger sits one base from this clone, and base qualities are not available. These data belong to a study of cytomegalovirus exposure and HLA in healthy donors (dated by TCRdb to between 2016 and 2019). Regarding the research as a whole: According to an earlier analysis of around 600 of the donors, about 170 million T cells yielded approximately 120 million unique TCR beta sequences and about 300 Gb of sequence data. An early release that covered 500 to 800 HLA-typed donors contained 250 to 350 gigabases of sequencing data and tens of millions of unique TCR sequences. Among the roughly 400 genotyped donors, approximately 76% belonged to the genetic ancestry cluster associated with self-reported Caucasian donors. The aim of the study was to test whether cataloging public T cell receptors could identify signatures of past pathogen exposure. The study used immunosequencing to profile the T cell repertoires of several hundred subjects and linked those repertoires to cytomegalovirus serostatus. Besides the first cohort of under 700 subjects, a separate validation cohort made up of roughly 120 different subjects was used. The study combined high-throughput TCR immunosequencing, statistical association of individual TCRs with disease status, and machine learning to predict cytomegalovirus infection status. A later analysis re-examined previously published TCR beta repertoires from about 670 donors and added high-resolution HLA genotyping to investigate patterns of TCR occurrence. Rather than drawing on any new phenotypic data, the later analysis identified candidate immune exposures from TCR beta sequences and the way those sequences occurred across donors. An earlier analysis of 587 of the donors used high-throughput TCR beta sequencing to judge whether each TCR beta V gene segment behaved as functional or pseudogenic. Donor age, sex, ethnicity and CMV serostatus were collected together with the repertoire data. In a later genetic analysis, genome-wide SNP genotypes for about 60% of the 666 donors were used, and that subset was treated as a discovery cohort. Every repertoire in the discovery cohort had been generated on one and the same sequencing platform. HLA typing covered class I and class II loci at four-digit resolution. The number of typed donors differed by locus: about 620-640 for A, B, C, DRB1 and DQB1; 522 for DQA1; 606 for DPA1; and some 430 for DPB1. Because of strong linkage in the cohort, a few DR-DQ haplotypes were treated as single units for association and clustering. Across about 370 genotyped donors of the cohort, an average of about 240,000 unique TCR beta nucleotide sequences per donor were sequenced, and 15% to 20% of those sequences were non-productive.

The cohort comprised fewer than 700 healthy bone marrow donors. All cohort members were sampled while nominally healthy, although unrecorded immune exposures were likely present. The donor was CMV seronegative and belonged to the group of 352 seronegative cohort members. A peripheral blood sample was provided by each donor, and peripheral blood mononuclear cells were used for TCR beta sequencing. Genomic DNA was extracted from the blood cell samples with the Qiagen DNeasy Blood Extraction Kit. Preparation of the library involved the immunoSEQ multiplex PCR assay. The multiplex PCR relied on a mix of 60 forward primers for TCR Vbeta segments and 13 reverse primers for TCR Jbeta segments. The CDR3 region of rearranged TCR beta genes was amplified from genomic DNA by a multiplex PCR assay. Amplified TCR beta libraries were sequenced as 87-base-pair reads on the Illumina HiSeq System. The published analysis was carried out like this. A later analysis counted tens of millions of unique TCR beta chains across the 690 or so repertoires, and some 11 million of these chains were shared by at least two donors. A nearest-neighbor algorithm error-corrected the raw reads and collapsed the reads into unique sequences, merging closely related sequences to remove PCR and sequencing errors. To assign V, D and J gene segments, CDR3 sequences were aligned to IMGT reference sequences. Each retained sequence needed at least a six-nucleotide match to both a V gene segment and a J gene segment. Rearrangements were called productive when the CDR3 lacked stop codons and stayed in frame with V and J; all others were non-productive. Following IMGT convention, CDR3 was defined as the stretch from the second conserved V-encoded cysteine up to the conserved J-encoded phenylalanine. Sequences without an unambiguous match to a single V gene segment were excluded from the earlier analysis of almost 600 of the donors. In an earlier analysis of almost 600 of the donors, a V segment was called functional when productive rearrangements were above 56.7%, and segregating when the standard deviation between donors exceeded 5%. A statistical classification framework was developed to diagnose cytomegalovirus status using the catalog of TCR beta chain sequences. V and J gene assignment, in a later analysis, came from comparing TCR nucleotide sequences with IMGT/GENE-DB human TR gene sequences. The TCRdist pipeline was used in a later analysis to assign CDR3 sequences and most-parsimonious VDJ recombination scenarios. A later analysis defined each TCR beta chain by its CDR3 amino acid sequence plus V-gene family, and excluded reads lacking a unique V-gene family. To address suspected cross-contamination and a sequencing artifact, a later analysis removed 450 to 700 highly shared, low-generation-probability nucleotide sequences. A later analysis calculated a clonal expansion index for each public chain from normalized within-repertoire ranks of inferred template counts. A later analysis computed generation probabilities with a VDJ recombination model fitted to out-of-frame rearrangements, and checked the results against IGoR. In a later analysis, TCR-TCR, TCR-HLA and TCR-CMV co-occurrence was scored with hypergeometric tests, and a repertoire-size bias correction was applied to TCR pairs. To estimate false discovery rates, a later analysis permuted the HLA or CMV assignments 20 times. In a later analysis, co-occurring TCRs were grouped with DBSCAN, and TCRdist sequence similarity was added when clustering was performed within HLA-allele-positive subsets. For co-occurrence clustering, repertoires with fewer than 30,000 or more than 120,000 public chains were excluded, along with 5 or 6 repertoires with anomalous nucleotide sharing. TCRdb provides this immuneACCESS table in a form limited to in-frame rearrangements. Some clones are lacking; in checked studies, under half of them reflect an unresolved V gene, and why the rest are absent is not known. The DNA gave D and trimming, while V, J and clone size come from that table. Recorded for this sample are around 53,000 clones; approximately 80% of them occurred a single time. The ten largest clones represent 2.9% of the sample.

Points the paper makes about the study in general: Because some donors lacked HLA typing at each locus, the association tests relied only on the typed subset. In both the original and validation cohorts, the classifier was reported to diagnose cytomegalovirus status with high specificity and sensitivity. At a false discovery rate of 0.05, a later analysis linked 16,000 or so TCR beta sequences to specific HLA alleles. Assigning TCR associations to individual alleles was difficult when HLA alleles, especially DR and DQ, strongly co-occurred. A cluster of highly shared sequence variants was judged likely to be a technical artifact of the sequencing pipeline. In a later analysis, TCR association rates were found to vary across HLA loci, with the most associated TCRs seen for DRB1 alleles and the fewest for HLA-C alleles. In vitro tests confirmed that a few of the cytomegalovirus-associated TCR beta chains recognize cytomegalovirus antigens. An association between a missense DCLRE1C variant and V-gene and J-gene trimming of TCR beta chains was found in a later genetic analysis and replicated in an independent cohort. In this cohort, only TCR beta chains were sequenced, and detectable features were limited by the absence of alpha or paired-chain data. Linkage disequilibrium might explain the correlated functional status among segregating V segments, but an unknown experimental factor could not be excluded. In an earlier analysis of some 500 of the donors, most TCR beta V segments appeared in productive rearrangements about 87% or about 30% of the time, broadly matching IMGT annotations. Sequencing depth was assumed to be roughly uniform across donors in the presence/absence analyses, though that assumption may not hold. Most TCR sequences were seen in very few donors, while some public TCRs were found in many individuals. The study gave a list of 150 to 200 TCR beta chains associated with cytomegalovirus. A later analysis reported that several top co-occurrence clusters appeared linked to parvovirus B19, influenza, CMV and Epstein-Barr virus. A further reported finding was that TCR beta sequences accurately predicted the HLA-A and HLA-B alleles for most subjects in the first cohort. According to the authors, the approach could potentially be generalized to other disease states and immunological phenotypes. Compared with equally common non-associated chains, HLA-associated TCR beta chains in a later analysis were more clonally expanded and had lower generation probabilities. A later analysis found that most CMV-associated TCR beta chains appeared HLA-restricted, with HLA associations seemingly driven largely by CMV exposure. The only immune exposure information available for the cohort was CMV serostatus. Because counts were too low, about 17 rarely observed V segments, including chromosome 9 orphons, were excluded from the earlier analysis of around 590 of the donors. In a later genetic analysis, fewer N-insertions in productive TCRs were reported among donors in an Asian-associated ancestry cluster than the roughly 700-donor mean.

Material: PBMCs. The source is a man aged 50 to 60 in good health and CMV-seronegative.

At the DNA level, the sequence is TGCAGCGTTGAAGATCGGTTGGGGGGGACCTCTCCTAACTATGGCTACACCTTC. Its amino acids are CSVEDRLGGTSPNYGYTF. The rearranged segments are TRBV29-1 and TRBJ1-2, with TRBD1 tentatively as D gene (5 bases match). The junction shows trimming of 0 bases on V and 0 bases on J, plus 20 bases between the germline ends. Including the terminal cysteine and phenylalanine, the CDR3 comprises 18 residues. The entry retains the CDR3 DNA only, 54 bases that are in frame from base 1. Looking up the germline V gene yields CDR1 SQVTM and CDR2 ANQGSEA.